Following are 29 T cell receptor beta chains from one sample sequenced in a study of tumor-infiltrating lymphocytes in glioblastoma multiforme. Multiple V-beta primers and a C-beta primer amplified TCRB from RNA. TCRdb itself ran the multiplex PCR reads through MiXCR, one entry per CDR3 protein. The profile shows about 32,000 distinct CDR3 sequences, around 60% of them singletons. Material: brain tumor tissue. The receptors shown here come from a male donor with glioblastoma.

This clonotype has more than one count but fewer than ten. The V gene is TRBV7-9, the J gene TRBJ1-6; 9 nucleotides align to TRBD1. Unmatched junction bases numbered 7, after V lost 6 bases and J lost 7 bases. Germline CDR1 and CDR2: SEHNR and FQNEAQ (reference sequence). The CDR3 is made up of 15 amino acids. The CDR3 nucleotides read TGTGCCAGCAGTTCCGGGACAGGGTGGAATTCACCCCTCCACTTT. Translating it yields CASSSGTGWNSPLHF.

This clonotype has just a few counts. Germline and junction disagree at one end, which may indicate a read error. The chain links TRBV11-2 to TRBJ2-3, with 8 bases that match TRBD2. This CDR3 is 17 amino acids long. Looked up from germline, CDR1 is SGHAT and CDR2 is FQNNGV. For the CDR3, the DNA is TGTGCAAGCAGCTTATTTTACTCGGGAGGGATCACAGATGGGCAGTATTTT. Encoded protein: CASSLFYSGGITDGQYF.

Ten or more counts support this clonotype. The chain joins TRBV30 to TRBJ2-3; maybe TRBD2 (7 bases). Germline CDR1 reads GTSNPN; CDR2 reads SVGIG (reference sequence). This CDR3 spans 14 amino acids. V was pared by 3 bases and J by 3 bases, with 13 bases between. This CDR3 reads CAWRGAGATDTQYF. The CDR3 DNA reads as TGTGCCTGGAGGGGGGCGGGAGCAACAGATACGCAGTATTTT.

In this sample, this clonotype turned up once. Sequence at one end of the junction differs from germline and may be a read error. The chain recombines TRBV20-1 with TRBJ2-1, with a possible D match to TRBD2 (5 bases). The CDR3 consists of 14 residues. Germline values: CDR1 DFQATT, CDR2 SNEGSKA (reference sequence). The CDR3 is CSTRPLTSYNEQFF. The DNA for the CDR3 is TGCAGTACTAGGCCCCTAACCTCCTACAATGAGCAGTTCTTC.

On this clonotype itself: One end of the junction varies from germline; a read error may be responsible. The gene calls are TRBV11-1 and TRBJ2-3; D may match TRBD1 or TRBD2 (5 bases each). This CDR3 spans 14 amino acids. CDR1 is SGHAT, CDR2 FQDESV, per germline (reference sequence). Here the CDR3 reads CASSLGRGTNTQYF. CDR3 coding DNA: TGTGCCAGCAGCCTCGGTCGGGGCACAAATACGCAGTATTTT.

On this clonotype itself: This may stem from a read error, because a much larger clone lies one nucleotide away. V gene TRBV7-9 combines with J gene TRBJ1-5, with 10 bases that match TRBD1. Germline loops: CDR1 SEHNR, CDR2 FQNEAQ (reference sequence). This CDR3 has 16 residues. CDR3 DNA sequence: TGTGTCAGCAGCTTAGGGGGGACAGGGGGCAATCAGCCCCAGCATTTT. This translates into CVSSLGGTGGNQPQHF.

On this clonotype itself: This clone may be a read error of a much larger clone one base away. V gene TRBV20-1 combines with J gene TRBJ2-7, with unresolved D. The CDR3 spans 13 residues. Germline CDR1 DFQATT, CDR2 SNEGSKA (reference sequence). In DNA form, the CDR3 reads TGCAGTGCTTTTTCCACCTTTTCCTACGGGCAGTACTTC. The encoded protein is CSAFSTFSYGQYF.

This clonotype was seen many times. The chain combines TRBV4-1 with TRBJ2-5; the D gene is possibly TRBD2 (5 bases). CDR1 is MGHRA and CDR2 is YSYEKL in the germline V gene. The CDR3 contains 15 residues. The germline V and J ends were trimmed by 5 bases and 5 bases, with 18 bases remaining between them. For the CDR3, the DNA is TGCGCCAGCAGCGAGGGTCCTGACCGGCGGGAGACCCAGTACTTC. Its protein product is CASSEGPDRRETQYF.

Of note for this clonotype: Its ends do not fully match the called genes, so a read error is possible. J is TRBJ1-4 and V is TRBV6-6; the D is unclear. CDR1 is MNHNY and CDR2 is SVGAGI in the germline V gene (reference sequence). The CDR3 spans 15 residues. CDR3: CSSSYSRATNEKLFF. CDR3 sequence (DNA): TGTTCCAGCAGTTACTCGAGGGCAACTAATGAAAAACTGTTCTTT.

This clonotype appeared many times. The CDR3 spells CASSYDRGQGGYEQYF. CDR3 DNA sequence: TGTGCCAGCAGTTACGACCGAGGACAGGGGGGCTACGAGCAGTACTTC. The chain has TRBV6-2 or TRBV6-3 and TRBJ2-7; TRBD1 matches at 10 bases. Trimming cost V 2 bases and J 3 bases; bases outside gene matches: 7. CDR1 and CDR2 (germline): MNHEY, SVGEGT. CDR3 length: 16 residues.

To note about this clonotype: One end of the junction does not line up with germline, which may come from a read error. The chain employs TRBV28 and TRBJ2-7; possibly TRBD2 for D (6 bases). The CDR3 extends over 13 amino acids. Germline CDR1 is MDHEN and CDR2 is SYDVKM. CDR3 residues: CASLRGETYEQCF. CDR3 bases: TGTGCCAGCCTCCGCGGGGAAACCTACGAGCAGTGCTTC. The variable domain in full, completed from reference TRBV28 and TRBJ2-7, reads DVKVTQSSRYLVKRTGEKVFLECVQDMDHENMFWYRQDPGLGLRLIYFSYDVKMKEKGDIPEGYSVSREKKERFSLILESASTNQTSMYLCASLRGETYEQCFGPGTRLTVT.

Turning to this clonotype: With a much larger clone just one base away, this may be a read error. The chain uses TRBV6-5 and TRBJ1-1, with unresolved D. The germline V gene encodes CDR1 MNHEY and CDR2 SVGAGI. CDR3 length: 12 residues. Trimming stripped 2 bases from V and 7 bases from J, with 8 bases between. CDR3: CASSYPYDEAFF. CDR3 DNA: TGTGCCAGCAGTTACCCCTATGATGAAGCTTTCTTT.

This chain joins TRBV20-1 and TRBJ2-7; D not resolved. This CDR3 spans 15 amino acids. The V gene's germline CDR1 is DFQATT and CDR2 SNEGSKA (reference sequence). V lost 4 bases and J 1 base, leaving 17 bases between the germline ends. CDR3 region: CSANSDSHSSYEQYF. Written as DNA, the CDR3 is TGCAGTGCTAACTCTGACTCCCACTCTTCCTACGAGCAGTACTTC.

To note about this clonotype: The germline gene is not matched at one end of the junction; a read error may be the cause. V usage is TRBV6-6 and J usage is TRBJ2-1, with TRBD1 identical over 8 bases. The CDR3 spans 13 residues. From germline, CDR1 is MNHNY and CDR2 SVGAGI (reference sequence). CDR3 bases: TGCGCCGGATCGGACAGGGTGGGGTCTGAGCAGTTCTTC. Its protein is CAGSDRVGSEQFF.

V gene TRBV6-1 combines with J gene TRBJ2-2; D assignment may be TRBD1 or TRBD2 (5 bases each). The CDR3 spans 14 residues. Trimming took 6 bases from V and 4 from J, leaving 12 bases between them. Germline assignment: CDR1 MNHNS and CDR2 SASEGT. The CDR3 sequence: CASRRDGFTGELFF. The CDR3 region has the DNA TGTGCCAGCAGGAGGGACGGATTCACCGGGGAGCTGTTTTTT.

Remarks on this clonotype: An end of the junction does not agree with germline; a read error may underlie this. This chain joins TRBV20-1 and TRBJ2-3, with 11 bases aligning to TRBD2. Germline CDR1 reads DFQATT; CDR2 reads SNEGSKA (reference sequence). The CDR3 runs 20 residues. The CDR3 nucleotides read TGCATTGCTAGTCGCCCCGGACTAGCGGGTGGGCCGAGTAGCAAAGATACGCAGTATTTT. It codes for CIASRPGLAGGPSSKDTQYF.

This clonotype was seen only a few times. The CDR3 here is CASSYGRDGSYEQYF. The CDR3 coding sequence is TGTGCCAGTAGTTACGGTAGGGACGGATCCTACGAGCAGTACTTC. The chain recombines TRBV19 with TRBJ2-7; D is possibly TRBD1 or TRBD2 (5 bases each). The CDR3 covers 15 residues. CDR1 is LNHDA, CDR2 SQIVND, per germline (reference sequence). Trimming pared 5 bases from V and 1 base from J, leaving 15 bases between. The full variable domain, in which reference TRBV19 and TRBJ2-7 provide the parts outside the CDR3, is DGGITQSPKYLFRKEGQNVTLSCEQNLNHDAMYWYRQDPGQGLRLIYYSQIVNDFQKGDIAEGYSVSREKKESFPLTVTSAQKNPTAFYLCASSYGRDGSYEQYFGPGTRLTVT.

The CDR3 DNA reads TGTGCCAGCACCCCGACGGGACGTGGGCTTGGCTACACCTTC. This gives the protein CASTPTGRGLGYTF. The genes are TRBV7-9 and TRBJ1-2, with D perhaps TRBD1 (5 bases). CDR1 is SEHNR and CDR2 is FQNEAQ in the germline V gene (reference sequence). The CDR3 sequence is 14 residues long. Trimming stripped 7 bases from V and 7 bases from J, with 19 bases between. Combining the CDR3 with reference TRBV7-9 and TRBJ1-2 gives the whole variable domain DTGVSQNPRHKITKRGQNVTFRCDPISEHNRLYWYRQTLGQGPEFLTYFQNEAQLEKSRLLSDRFSAERPKGSFSTLEIQRTEQGDSAMYLCASTPTGRGLGYTFGSGTRLTVV.

This clonotype has only one observation. Germline and junction disagree at one end, which may indicate a read error. The J gene is TRBJ2-7, the V gene TRBV28; possible D gene TRBD1, 5 bases. Germline CDR1 MDHEN, CDR2 SYDVKM. The CDR3 is 17 residues long. CDR3 sequence reads: CASSINRDSSSSYEQYF. The CDR3 region has the DNA TGTGCCAGCAGTATTAACCGAGACAGCTCAAGCTCCTATGAGCAGTACTTC. Based on the CDR3 plus reference TRBV28 and TRBJ2-7, the full variable domain is DVKVTQSSRYLVKRTGEKVFLECVQDMDHENMFWYRQDPGLGLRLIYFSYDVKMKEKGDIPEGYSVSREKKERFSLILESASTNQTSMYLCASSINRDSSSSYEQYFGPGTRLTVT.

The chain has TRBV6-1 and TRBJ2-5; D remains unclear. This CDR3 has 13 residues. V lost 3 bases and J lost 7, with 12 bases in between. Germline CDR1 and CDR2: MNHNS and SASEGT. CDR3 in DNA: TGTGCCAGCAGTGACGAGCGCATAGGGACCCAGTACTTC. This translates into CASSDERIGTQYF.

Comment on this clonotype: With a much larger clone just one base away, this may be a read error. The V gene is TRBV24-1, the J gene TRBJ1-5, with a tentative D call TRBD1 (6 bases). The J call may be in error: the DNA end matches TRBJ2-3 better. CDR1 is KGHDR, CDR2 SFDVKD, per germline. This CDR3 contains 15 residues. CDR3 loop: CATSTGTTANQPQYF. CDR3 in DNA: TGTGCCACCAGCACCGGGACAACGGCTAATCAGCCCCAGTATTTT.

This clonotype was counted only a few times. The V gene is TRBV19, the J gene TRBJ2-7; 7 bases match TRBD2. The V gene's germline CDR1 is LNHDA and CDR2 SQIVND (reference sequence). V lost 1 base to trimming and J lost 6 bases; unmatched junction nucleotides: 9. CDR3 length equals 15 residues. The CDR3 region is CASSIGAGSRGEQYF. In DNA form, the CDR3 reads TGTGCCAGTAGTATAGGAGCGGGATCCCGTGGCGAGCAGTACTTC.

This clonotype has at least ten counts. The rearrangement joins TRBV7-9 to TRBJ1-4; unclear D gene. Trimming removed 0 bases at V and 8 bases at J, with 10 bases between. CDR1 and CDR2 (germline): SEHNR, FQNEAQ (reference sequence). The CDR3 has 14 residues. The CDR3 loop is CASSLAALGEKLFF. CDR3 DNA: TGTGCCAGCAGCTTAGCGGCCCTCGGAGAAAAACTGTTTTTT.

The gene calls are TRBV11-2 and TRBJ2-7; D call uncertain. Trimming cost V 2 bases and J 6 bases, with 11 bases left between them. Germline values: CDR1 SGHAT, CDR2 FQNNGV. This CDR3 is 13 amino acids long. The CDR3 coding sequence is TGTGCCAGCAGCTTAAGGGTTATCTCCGAGCAGTACTTC. The encoded protein is CASSLRVISEQYF.

The chain has TRBV4-1 and TRBJ2-2, with TRBD2 matching 7 bases. Per germline, CDR1 MGHRA and CDR2 YSYEKL. Trimming took 3 bases from V and 4 from J; bases not matched to a gene: 5. CDR3 length: 15 residues. CDR3 amino acids: CASSQVGGSTGELFF. The CDR3, as DNA: TGCGCCAGCAGCCAGGTCGGGGGGTCCACCGGGGAGCTGTTTTTT.

Worth noting for this clonotype: This may be a read error, as it is one base from a much larger clone. J is TRBJ2-7 and V is TRBV30; a possible D gene is TRBD2 (6 bases). Germline assignment: CDR1 GTSNPN and CDR2 SVGIG (reference sequence). The CDR3 has 14 residues. Trimming cost V 4 bases and J 2 bases, with 15 bases left between them. CDR3 loop: CAWIPSGAAYEQYF. CDR3 DNA: TGTGCCTGGATTCCCTCGGGAGCGGCCTACGAGCAGTACTTC.

This clonotype was counted many times. The genes are TRBV5-1 and TRBJ2-7, with 9 positions matching TRBD1. The CDR3 has 15 amino acids. Germline CDR1 reads SGHRS; CDR2 reads YFSETQ. V shed 6 bases and J 5 bases; nucleotides not matched to a gene: 12. CDR3 sequence (DNA): TGCGCCAGCACCAATTTGGACAGGGGATCTAACGAGCAGTACTTC. Translated, it gives CASTNLDRGSNEQYF.

This chain connects TRBV4-2 to TRBJ1-2; the D is unclear. Germline CDR1 and CDR2: LGHNA and YNFKEQ. V dropped 0 bases and J dropped 3 bases, with 8 bases sitting between them. The CDR3 consists of 14 residues. CDR3 protein: CASSQDNGDYGYTF. The CDR3 DNA sequence: TGTGCCAGCAGCCAAGATAATGGGGACTATGGCTACACCTTC.

This chain joins TRBV6-1 and TRBJ2-7; a possible D gene is TRBD2 (5 bases). Germline V lookup: CDR1 MNHNS, CDR2 SASEGT. This CDR3 has 16 amino acids. The V and J ends lost 2 bases and 12 bases respectively, with 26 bases between them. CDR3 in amino acids: CASSEQGGSRAYERYF. CDR3 nucleotide sequence: TGTGCCAGCAGTGAACAAGGAGGATCGAGGGCCTACGAACGGTACTTC.